This T cell receptor beta chain was captured in a study of identical twins' blood T cells. Germline CDR1 SGHRS, CDR2 YFSETQ. The CDR3 runs 13 residues. The ends were cut back, 1 base at V and 7 bases at J, with 9 bases in the middle. Sample barcodes were added at both library ends during cDNA synthesis. TCRdb passed the 5' RACE reads through MiXCR, listing each CDR3 protein once. Of hundreds of thousands of distinct CDR3 sequences in the sample, 28% are singletons; the top ten hold 6% to 7%. The sample was PBMCs. The chain couples TRBV5-1 to TRBJ1-5; D is ambiguous. This TCR derives from a woman aged 18 to 49 in good health. The CDR3 sequence: CASSLSGEQPQHF. CDR3 bases: TGCGCCAGCAGCTTGTCCGGGGAACAGCCCCAGCATTTT.